Presented here are 9 T cell receptor beta chains from one specimen sequenced in a study of lung T cells in sarcoidosis with Löfgren's syndrome. TCRdb reprocessed the reads with MiXCR, giving one entry per CDR3 protein. The table has around 60,000 distinct CDR3 sequences, roughly 20% seen once. What was sequenced was CD4+ T cells from PBMCs. The receptor source for this set is a human donor with sarcoidosis (Löfgren's syndrome or another form), or a control subject (not recorded which).

This chain joins TRBV20-1 and TRBJ1-3; maybe TRBD1 (5 bases). The CDR3 is 14 amino acids. Germline loops: CDR1 DFQATT, CDR2 SNEGSKA (reference sequence). Trimming left V 1 base short and J 7 bases short, with 14 bases between. CDR3 bases: TGCAGTGCTAGAGGGGCCCCCACAGGCAACACCATATATTTT. Its protein is CSARGAPTGNTIYF.

This clonotype appeared many times. The rearrangement joins TRBV2 to TRBJ1-2; 7 nucleotides agree with TRBD1. V shed 5 bases and J 1 base; nucleotides not matched to a gene: 4. The CDR3 extends over 14 amino acids. Germline CDR1 reads SNHLY; CDR2 reads FYNNEI. CDR3 in DNA: TGTGCCAGCAGTTGGACAGGACATAACTATGGCTACACCTTC. It encodes CASSWTGHNYGYTF. The full variable domain, with the rest looked up from reference TRBV2 and TRBJ1-2, is EPEVTQTPSHQVTQMGQEVILRCVPISNHLYFYWYRQILGQKVEFLVSFYNNEISEKSEIFDDQFSVERPDGSNFTLKIRSTKLEDSAMYFCASSWTGHNYGYTFGSGTRLTVV.

This clonotype was seen many times. The chain combines TRBV2 with TRBJ2-1; D unresolved. The CDR3 extends over 13 amino acids. Between the trimmed V and J ends, which lost 6 bases and 8 bases, there was a span of 14 bases. Germline V gives CDR1 SNHLY, CDR2 FYNNEI. CDR3 region: CASRIVAVHEQFF. The CDR3 region has the DNA TGTGCCAGCAGGATTGTGGCTGTACATGAGCAGTTCTTC. Complete variable domain (other parts from reference TRBV2 and TRBJ2-1): EPEVTQTPSHQVTQMGQEVILRCVPISNHLYFYWYRQILGQKVEFLVSFYNNEISEKSEIFDDQFSVERPDGSNFTLKIRSTKLEDSAMYFCASRIVAVHEQFFGPGTRLTVL.

A few counts support this clonotype. A clone one base away is much larger, so this may be a read error. The conserved phenylalanine or tryptophan normally closing the CDR3 is absent here, so this likely arose from a read error. The chain recombines TRBV4-1 with TRBJ1-2; D is perhaps TRBD1 (5 bases). CDR3 length: 14 residues. V was shortened by 5 bases and J by 1 base, with 11 bases between the two germline ends. The germline CDR1 and CDR2 sequences are MGHRA and YSYEKL. The CDR3 DNA reads as TGCGCCAGCAGCATACAGACAGTTAACTATGGCTACACCCTC. Translated: CASSIQTVNYGYTL.

Of note for this clonotype: This may be a read error: a much more frequent sequence differs by one nucleotide. This chain uses TRBV27 with TRBJ2-1; 10 nucleotides agree with TRBD1. The CDR3 loop spans 14 amino acids. Losses at the gene ends were 8 bases for V and 2 bases for J; bases not matched to a gene: 3. Germline loops: CDR1 MNHEY, CDR2 SMNVEV (reference sequence). CDR3: CASGTGAPYNEQFF. DNA for the CDR3: TGTGCCAGCGGGACAGGGGCCCCCTACAATGAGCAGTTCTTC.

The V and J genes are TRBV19 and TRBJ1-5; maybe TRBD1 (6 bases). Trimming cost V 9 bases and J 3 bases, with 12 bases left between them. There are 13 residues in the CDR3. Germline V lookup: CDR1 LNHDA, CDR2 SQIVND (reference sequence). The CDR3 loop is CASSDRPNQPQHF. The CDR3 coding sequence is TGTGCCAGCTCGGACAGACCCAATCAGCCCCAGCATTTT.

Details on this clonotype: This may come from a read error, since a much larger clone is one base off. V and J are TRBV7-6 and TRBJ2-1; either TRBD1 or TRBD2 may supply D (6 bases each). The length of the CDR3 is 14 residues. The germline V gene encodes CDR1 SGHVS and CDR2 FNYEAQ. CDR3 nucleotides: TGTGCCAGCAGCTTAAGGGGGGCTTACAATGGGCAGTTCTTC. Its protein is CASSLRGAYNGQFF.

Ten or more counts support this clonotype. As DNA, the CDR3 is TGCAGTGCTTCAAGCGGGAGTCCCTCCTACGAGCAGTACTTC. Its protein is CSASSGSPSYEQYF. V usage is TRBV20-1 and J usage is TRBJ2-7, with TRBD2 matching 8 bases. Germline lookup yields CDR1 DFQATT and CDR2 SNEGSKA (reference sequence). The CDR3 sequence is 14 residues long. After removal of 5 bases from V and 0 bases from J, the junction contained 6 bases not matched to a gene.

This clonotype was seen a handful of times. The V gene is TRBV19, the J gene TRBJ1-5, with D perhaps matching TRBD1 (6 bases). Trimming took 2 bases from V and 6 from J, leaving 11 bases between them. Germline values: CDR1 LNHDA, CDR2 SQIVND (reference sequence). CDR3 length: 14 residues. CDR3 sequence reads: CASSIQGRVQPQHF. CDR3 nucleotide sequence: TGTGCCAGTAGTATACAGGGGCGGGTTCAGCCCCAGCATTTT.